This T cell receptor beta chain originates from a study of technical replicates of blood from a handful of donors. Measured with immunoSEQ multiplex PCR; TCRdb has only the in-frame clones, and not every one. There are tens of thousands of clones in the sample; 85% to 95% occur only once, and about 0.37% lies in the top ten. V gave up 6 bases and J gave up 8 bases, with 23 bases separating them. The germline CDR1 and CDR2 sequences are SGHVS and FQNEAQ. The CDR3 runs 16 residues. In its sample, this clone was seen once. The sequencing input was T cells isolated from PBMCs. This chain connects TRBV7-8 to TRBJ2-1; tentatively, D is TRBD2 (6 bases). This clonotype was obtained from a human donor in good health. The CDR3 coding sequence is TGTGCCAGCAGTCTGGAGCGGGCTGGGCTGTGGGATGAGCAGTTCTTC. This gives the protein CASSLERAGLWDEQFF.